This entry concerns a single T cell receptor beta chain. Its antigen is currently unknown. This sample was taken from a study of shared clonotypes between healthy human individuals. The assay was run at deep level. Data came from immunoSEQ multiplex PCR; TCRdb stores just in-frame clones and leaves some out. The sample gives about 79,000 clones, about 61% of which show up once; about 51% is in the top ten. The CDR3 length is 16 residues. Trimming took off 6 bases at V and 0 bases at J, with 19 bases between the two ends. Germline CDR1 SGHRS, CDR2 YFSETQ. Notes on the study in general: With few donors, the genetic and exposure-history diversity represented was limited.

The clonotype comes from a young man in good health. Sequenced sample: memory CD8+ T cells sorted from blood. Noted subset: CD45RO+ cells pooled with CCR7-negative TemRA cells. The chain carries TRBV5-1 and TRBJ2-7; tentative D call: TRBD2 (7 bases). The CDR3 DNA follows: TGCGCCAGCACTGGGGGCGGGGGATCGGGCTCCTACGAGCAGTACTTC. The encoded protein is CASTGGGGSGSYEQYF.